The entry below describes one TCR beta chain. This entry comes from a study of technical replicates of blood from a handful of donors. CDR1 is SGHRS, CDR2 YFSETQ, per germline. With V trimmed by 4 bases and J by 6 bases, 11 bases remained unmatched. The CDR3 sequence is 15 residues long. Sequencing was performed with immunoSEQ multiplex PCR; in TCRdb, only in-frame clones are kept and a portion is missing. The data contain about 75,000 clones, approximately 96% of them singletons. V is TRBV5-1 and J is TRBJ2-3; 7 bases line up with TRBD2. The sequenced sample consisted of T cells isolated from PBMCs. The TCR sequence derives from a human donor in good health. DNA for the CDR3: TGCGCCAGCAGCCCACCGGGGAGGGAGCATGATACGCAGTATTTT. It translates to CASSPPGREHDTQYF. Filled out from reference TRBV5-1 and TRBJ2-3, the complete variable domain reads KAGVTQTPRYLIKTRGQQVTLSCSPISGHRSVSWYQQTPGQGLQFLFEYFSETQRNKGNFPGRFSGRQFSNSRSEMNVSTLELGDSALYLCASSPPGREHDTQYFGPGTRLTVL.